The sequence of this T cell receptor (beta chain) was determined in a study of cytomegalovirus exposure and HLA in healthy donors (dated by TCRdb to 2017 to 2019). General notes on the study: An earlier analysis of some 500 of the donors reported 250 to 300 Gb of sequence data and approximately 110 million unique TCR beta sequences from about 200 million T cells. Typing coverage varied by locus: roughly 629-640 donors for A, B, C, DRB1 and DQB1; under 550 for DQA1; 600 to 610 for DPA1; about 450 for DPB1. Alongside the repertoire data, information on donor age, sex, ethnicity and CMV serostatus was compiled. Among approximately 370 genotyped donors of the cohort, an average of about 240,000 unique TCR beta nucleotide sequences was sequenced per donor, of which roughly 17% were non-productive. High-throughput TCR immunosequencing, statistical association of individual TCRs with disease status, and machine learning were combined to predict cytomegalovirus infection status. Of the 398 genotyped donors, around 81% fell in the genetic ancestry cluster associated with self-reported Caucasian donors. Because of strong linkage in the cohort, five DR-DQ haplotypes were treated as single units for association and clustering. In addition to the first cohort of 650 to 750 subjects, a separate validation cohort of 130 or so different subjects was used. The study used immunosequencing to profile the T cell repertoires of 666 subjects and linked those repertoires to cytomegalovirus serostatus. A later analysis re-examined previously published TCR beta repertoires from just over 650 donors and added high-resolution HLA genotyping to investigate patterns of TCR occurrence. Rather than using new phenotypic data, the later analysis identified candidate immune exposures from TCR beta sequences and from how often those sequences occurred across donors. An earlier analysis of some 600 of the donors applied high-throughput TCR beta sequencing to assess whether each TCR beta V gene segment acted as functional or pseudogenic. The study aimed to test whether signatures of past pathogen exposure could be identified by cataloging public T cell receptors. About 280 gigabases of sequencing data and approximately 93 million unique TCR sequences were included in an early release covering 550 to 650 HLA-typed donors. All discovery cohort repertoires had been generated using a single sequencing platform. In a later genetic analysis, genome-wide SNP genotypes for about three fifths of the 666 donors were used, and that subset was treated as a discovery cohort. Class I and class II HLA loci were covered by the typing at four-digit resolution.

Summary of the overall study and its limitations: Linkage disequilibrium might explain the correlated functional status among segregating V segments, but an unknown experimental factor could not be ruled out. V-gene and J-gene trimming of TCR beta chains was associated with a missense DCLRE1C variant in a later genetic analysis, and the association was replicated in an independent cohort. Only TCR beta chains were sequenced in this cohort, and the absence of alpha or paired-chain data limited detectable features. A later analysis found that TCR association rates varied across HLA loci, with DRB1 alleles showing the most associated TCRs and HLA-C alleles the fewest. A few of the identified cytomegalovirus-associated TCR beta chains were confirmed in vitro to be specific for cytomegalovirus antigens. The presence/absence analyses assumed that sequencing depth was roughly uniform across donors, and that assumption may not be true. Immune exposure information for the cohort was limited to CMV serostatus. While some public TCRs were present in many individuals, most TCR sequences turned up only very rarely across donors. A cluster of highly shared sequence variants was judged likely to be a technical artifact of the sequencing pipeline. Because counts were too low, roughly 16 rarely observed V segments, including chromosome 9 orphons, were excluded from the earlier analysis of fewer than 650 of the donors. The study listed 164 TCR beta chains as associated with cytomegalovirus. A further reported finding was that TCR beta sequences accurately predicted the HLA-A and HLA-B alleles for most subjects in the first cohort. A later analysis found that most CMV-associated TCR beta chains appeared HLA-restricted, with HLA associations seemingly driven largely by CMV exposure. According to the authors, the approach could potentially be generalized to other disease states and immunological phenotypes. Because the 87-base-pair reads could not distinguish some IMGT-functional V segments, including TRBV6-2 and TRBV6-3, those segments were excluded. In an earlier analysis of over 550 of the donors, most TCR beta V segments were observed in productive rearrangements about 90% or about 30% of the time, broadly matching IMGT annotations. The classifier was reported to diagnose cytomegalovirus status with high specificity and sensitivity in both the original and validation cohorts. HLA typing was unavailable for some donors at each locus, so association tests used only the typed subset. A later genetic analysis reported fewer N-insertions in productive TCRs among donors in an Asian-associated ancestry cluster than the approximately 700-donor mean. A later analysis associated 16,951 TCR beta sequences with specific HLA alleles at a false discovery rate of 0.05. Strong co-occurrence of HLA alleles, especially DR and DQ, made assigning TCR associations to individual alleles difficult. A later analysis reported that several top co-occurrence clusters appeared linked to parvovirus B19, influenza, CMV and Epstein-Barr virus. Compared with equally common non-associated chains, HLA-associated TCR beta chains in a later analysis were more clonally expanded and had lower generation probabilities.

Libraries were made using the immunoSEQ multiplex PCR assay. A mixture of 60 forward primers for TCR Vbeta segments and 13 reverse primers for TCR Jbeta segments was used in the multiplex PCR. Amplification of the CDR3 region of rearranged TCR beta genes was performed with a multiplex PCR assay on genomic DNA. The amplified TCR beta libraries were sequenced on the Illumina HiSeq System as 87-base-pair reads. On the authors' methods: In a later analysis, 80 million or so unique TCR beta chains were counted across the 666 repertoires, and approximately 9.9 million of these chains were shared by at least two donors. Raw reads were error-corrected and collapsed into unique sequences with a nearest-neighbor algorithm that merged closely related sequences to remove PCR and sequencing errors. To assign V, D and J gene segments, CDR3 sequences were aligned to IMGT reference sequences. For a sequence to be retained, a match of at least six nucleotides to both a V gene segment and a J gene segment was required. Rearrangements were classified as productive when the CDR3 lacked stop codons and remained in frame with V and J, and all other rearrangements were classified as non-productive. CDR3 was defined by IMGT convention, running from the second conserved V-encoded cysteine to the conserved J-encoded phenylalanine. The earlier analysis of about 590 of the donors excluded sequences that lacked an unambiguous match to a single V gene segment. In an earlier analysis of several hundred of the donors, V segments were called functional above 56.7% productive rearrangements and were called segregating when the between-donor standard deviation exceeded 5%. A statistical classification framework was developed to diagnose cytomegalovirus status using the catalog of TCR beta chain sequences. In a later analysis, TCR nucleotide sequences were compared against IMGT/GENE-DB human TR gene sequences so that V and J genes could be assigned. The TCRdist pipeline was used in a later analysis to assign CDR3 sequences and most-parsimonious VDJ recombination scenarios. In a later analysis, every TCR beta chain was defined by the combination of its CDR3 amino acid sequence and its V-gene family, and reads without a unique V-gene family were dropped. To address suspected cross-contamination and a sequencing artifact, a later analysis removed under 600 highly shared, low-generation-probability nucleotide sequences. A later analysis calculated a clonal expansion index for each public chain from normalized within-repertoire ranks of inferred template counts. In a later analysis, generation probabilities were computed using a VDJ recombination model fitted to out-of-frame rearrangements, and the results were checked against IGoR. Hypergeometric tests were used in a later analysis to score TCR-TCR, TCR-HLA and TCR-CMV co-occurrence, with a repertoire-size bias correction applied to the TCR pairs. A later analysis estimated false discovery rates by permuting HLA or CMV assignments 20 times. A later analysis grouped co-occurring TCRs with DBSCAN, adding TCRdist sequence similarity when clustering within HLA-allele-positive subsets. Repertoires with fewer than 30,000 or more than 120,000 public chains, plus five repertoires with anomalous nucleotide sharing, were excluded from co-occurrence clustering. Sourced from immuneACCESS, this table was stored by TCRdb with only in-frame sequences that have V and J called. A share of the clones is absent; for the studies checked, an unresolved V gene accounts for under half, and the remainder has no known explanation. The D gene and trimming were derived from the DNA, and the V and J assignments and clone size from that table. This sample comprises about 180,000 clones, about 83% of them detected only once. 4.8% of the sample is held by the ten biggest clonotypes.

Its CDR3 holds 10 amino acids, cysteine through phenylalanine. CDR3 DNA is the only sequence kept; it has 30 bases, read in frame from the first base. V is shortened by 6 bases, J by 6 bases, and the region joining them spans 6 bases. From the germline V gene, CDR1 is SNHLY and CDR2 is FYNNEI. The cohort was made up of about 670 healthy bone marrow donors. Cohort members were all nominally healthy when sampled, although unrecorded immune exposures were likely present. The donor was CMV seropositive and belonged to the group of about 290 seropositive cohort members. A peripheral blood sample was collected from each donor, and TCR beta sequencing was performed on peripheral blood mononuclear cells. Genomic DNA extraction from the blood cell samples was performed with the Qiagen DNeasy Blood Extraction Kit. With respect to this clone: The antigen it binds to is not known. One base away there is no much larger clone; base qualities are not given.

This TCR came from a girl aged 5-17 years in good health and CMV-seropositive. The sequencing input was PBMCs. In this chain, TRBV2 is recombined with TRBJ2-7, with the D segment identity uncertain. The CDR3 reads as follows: CASSRLEQYF. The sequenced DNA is TGTGCCAGCAGCCGTCTCGAGCAGTACTTC.